Listed below are T cell receptor beta chains from one sample, sequenced in a study of blood T cell repertoires in COVID-19. TCRdb's copy holds only in-frame clones and misses some; the assay was immunoSEQ multiplex PCR. The sample has 150,000 to 200,000 clones, roughly 90% seen once. Sequencing was carried out using peripheral blood. The receptors originated from a woman in her forties or fifties with acute or convalescent COVID-19. Both conserved end residues are part of each CDR3. A D gene is named only where the DNA matches it firmly. The size of a clone is reported for some rows only, either as once, few or many, or as a class for expanded clones.

17,.,TRBJ1-4,TRBV12-5,TRBD1,CASGLGTGGGLGEKLFF,TGTGCTAGTGGTTTGGGGACAGGGGGAGGTCTAGGCGAAAAACTGTTTTTT
12,.,TRBJ1-1,TRBV19,.,CASSRGDTEAFF,TGTGCCAGTAGTAGGGGGGACACTGAAGCTTTCTTT
17,.,TRBJ1-6,TRBV7-2,TRBD1,CASSLVTQGAMSSPLHF,TGTGCCAGCAGCTTAGTTACACAGGGGGCGATGAGTTCACCCCTCCACTTT
14,.,TRBJ1-2,TRBV13,TRBD1,CASSLRQGRGGYTF,TGTGCCAGCAGTCTCAGACAGGGGAGAGGCGGCTACACCTTC
14,.,TRBJ1-2,TRBV29-1,TRBD1,CSVDRDRGNYGYTF,TGCAGCGTCGACCGGGACAGGGGTAACTATGGCTACACCTTC
15,few,TRBJ1-1,TRBV5-8,.,CASPGGANLDTEAFF,TGTGCCAGCCCGGGGGGGGCGAATCTGGACACTGAAGCTTTCTTT
15,.,TRBJ2-7,TRBV6-5,TRBD1,CASSSATGGISGQYF,TGTGCCAGCAGTTCCGCGACAGGGGGCATTAGCGGGCAGTACTTC
13,.,TRBJ1-4,TRBV18,.,CASSPPGSEKLFF,TGTGCCAGCTCACCACCGGGGAGTGAAAAACTGTTTTTT
13,.,TRBJ2-3,TRBV14,.,CASSQSPSDTQYF,TGTGCCAGCAGCCAATCCCCGTCAGATACGCAGTATTTT
15,.,TRBJ1-1,TRBV10-3,.,CAISGARGGNTEAFF,TGTGCCATCAGTGGGGCCCGGGGGGGAAACACTGAAGCTTTCTTT
13,.,TRBJ2-7,TRBV3-1/TRBV3-2,.,CASSRLGAHEQYF,TGTGCCAGCAGCCGTTTAGGGGCCCACGAGCAGTACTTC
13,.,TRBJ2-5,TRBV18,.,CASSPAFQETQYF,TGTGCCAGCTCACCGGCCTTCCAAGAGACCCAGTACTTC
14,.,TRBJ1-5,TRBV7-8,.,CASSLVGENQPQHF,TGTGCCAGCAGCTTAGTTGGGGAGAATCAGCCCCAGCATTTT
16,.,TRBJ2-5,TRBV5-1,TRBD2,CASSLGAGGTLETQYF,TGCGCCAGCAGCTTGGGGGCGGGGGGCACACTGGAGACCCAGTACTTC
16,.,TRBJ1-3,TRBV6-5,.,CASSYSRGLIGNTIYF,TGTGCCAGCAGTTACTCCAGGGGTTTAATCGGAAACACCATATATTTT
15,.,TRBJ2-7,TRBV5-6,TRBD1,CASKREVGGRYEQYF,TGTGCCAGCAAAAGAGAGGTAGGGGGCAGGTACGAGCAGTACTTC
17,.,TRBJ1-3,TRBV19,TRBD1,CASSMGGRGLSGNTIYF,TGTGCCAGTAGTATGGGTGGCAGGGGGCTCTCTGGAAACACCATATATTTT
13,.,TRBJ1-1,TRBV18,.,CASSPPGATEAFF,TGTGCCAGCTCACCACCAGGGGCCACTGAAGCTTTCTTT
17,.,TRBJ2-1,TRBV7-3,TRBD1,CASSLGFRDRDGNEQFF,TGTGCCAGCAGCTTAGGCTTCCGGGACAGGGATGGAAATGAGCAGTTCTTC
14,.,TRBJ1-1,TRBV7-3,TRBD1,CASSPTGIDTEAFF,TGTGCCAGCAGCCCGACAGGGATAGACACTGAAGCTTTCTTT
16,.,TRBJ2-5,TRBV7-2,TRBD1,CASSLYRGGAQETQYF,TGTGCCAGCAGCCTGTACCGAGGGGGCGCCCAAGAGACCCAGTACTTC
12,.,TRBJ2-3,TRBV9,.,CASSPSADTQYF,TGTGCCAGCAGCCCGTCGGCAGATACGCAGTATTTT
17,.,TRBJ1-1,TRBV11-2,.,CASSLVPGMFADTEAFF,TGTGCCAGCAGCTTAGTTCCGGGGATGTTTGCGGACACTGAAGCTTTCTTT
15,once,TRBJ1-2,TRBV6-5,.,CASSYRGGTYDGYTF,TGTGCCAGCAGTTACCGCGGGGGGACCTATGATGGCTACACCTTC
14,.,TRBJ1-2,TRBV23-1,TRBD1,CASSLLDRACGYTF,TGCGCCAGCAGTCTCCTCGACAGGGCGTGTGGCTACACCTTC
11,.,TRBJ2-3,TRBV29-1,TRBD1,CSTRTGGTQYF,TGCAGCACCCGAACAGGGGGCACGCAGTATTTT
13,.,TRBJ2-7,TRBV7-2,TRBD2,CASSLTSGGEAYF,TGTGCCAGCAGCTTAACTAGCGGGGGAGAAGCGTACTTC
14,.,TRBJ1-5,TRBV6-2/TRBV6-3,.,CASSKGTSNQPQHF,TGTGCCAGCAGCAAGGGGACAAGCAATCAGCCCCAGCATTTT
13,.,TRBJ2-7,TRBV12-3/TRBV12-4,TRBD2,CASSFGGRDEQYF,TGTGCCAGCAGTTTTGGCGGGAGAGACGAGCAGTACTTC
14,.,TRBJ1-1,TRBV2,.,CASSPRGRNTEAFF,TGTGCCAGCAGTCCCAGGGGTCGGAACACTGAAGCTTTCTTT
13,.,TRBJ1-6,TRBV27,.,CASTGGGNSPLHF,TGTGCCAGCACGGGAGGGGGAAACTCACCCCTCCACTTT
14,once,TRBJ2-7,TRBV11-1,TRBD1,CASSPRGQGREQYF,TGTGCCAGCAGCCCGAGGGGACAGGGCAGAGAGCAGTACTTC
11,.,TRBJ2-7,TRBV2,.,CASSSDREQYF,TGTGCCAGCAGTTCCGACAGAGAGCAGTACTTC
17,.,TRBJ2-3,TRBV3-1/TRBV3-2,TRBD2,CASSQSHSGRGADTQYF,TGTGCCAGCAGCCAAAGTCATAGCGGGAGGGGGGCAGATACGCAGTATTTT
14,few,TRBJ1-1,TRBV7-2,.,CASSLVPGYTEAFF,TGTGCCAGCAGCCTGGTCCCAGGGTACACTGAAGCTTTCTTT
13,.,TRBJ1-5,TRBV10-2,TRBD1,CATGQGIGQPQHF,TGCGCCACCGGACAGGGGATAGGCCAGCCCCAGCATTTT
16,.,TRBJ1-6,TRBV7-9,.,CASSLTRAGPNSPLHF,TGTGCCAGCAGCTTAACCCGGGCGGGGCCGAATTCACCCCTCCACTTT
13,once,TRBJ2-7,TRBV5-6,TRBD2,CASSWGTSYEQYF,TGTGCCAGCAGCTGGGGGACTAGCTACGAGCAGTACTTC
15,.,TRBJ1-1,TRBV19,TRBD1,CASTAPVRDRTEAFF,TGTGCCAGTACCGCCCCTGTAAGGGACAGGACTGAAGCTTTCTTT
13,.,TRBJ1-1,TRBV29-1,.,CSVDGLWGTEAFF,TGCAGCGTTGACGGACTTTGGGGCACTGAAGCTTTCTTT
14,once,TRBJ2-5,TRBV5-4,TRBD2,CASSLIAGDETQYF,TGTGCCAGCAGCTTAATCGCGGGAGACGAGACCCAGTACTTC
14,many,TRBJ1-5,TRBV6-6,.,CASSYWGTGQPQHF,TGTGCCAGCAGTTACTGGGGCACAGGTCAGCCCCAGCATTTT
17,.,TRBJ2-3,TRBV6-4,TRBD1,CASSESSGTGGGDTQYF,TGTGCCAGCAGTGAATCGTCCGGGACAGGGGGCGGTGATACGCAGTATTTT
15,.,TRBJ1-3,TRBV14,TRBD1,CASSQDLDRVDTIYF,TGTGCCAGCAGCCAAGATCTGGACAGGGTTGACACCATATATTTT
13,.,TRBJ2-7,TRBV7-9,TRBD1,CASSPGTAREQYF,TGTGCCAGCAGCCCCGGGACAGCTCGCGAGCAGTACTTC
17,.,TRBJ2-2,TRBV4-3,TRBD2,CASSQALAGGRTGELFF,TGCGCCAGCAGCCAAGCTCTAGCGGGGGGAAGGACCGGGGAGCTGTTTTTT
12,.,TRBJ2-1,TRBV6-1,.,CASSTTNNEQFF,TGTGCCAGCAGTACAACAAACAATGAGCAGTTCTTC